These T cell receptor beta chains were read from a single sample in a study of Graves' ophthalmopathy and Graves' hyperthyroidism. Each CDR3 protein gets one entry after TCRdb re-called the multiplex PCR reads with MiXCR. Of around 1.1 million distinct CDR3 sequences in the sample, less than 45% were seen once. Sequenced input: peripheral blood or thyroid tissue (not recorded which). The receptors here all came from an adult man with Graves' hyperthyroidism. Each CDR3 is given with its conserved first and last residue. D genes are given only for firm matches. Clone size is given for some rows only: seen once, a few or many times, or a class if the clone is expanded.

J: TRBJ2-5; D: .; size: .; V: TRBV7-2; CDR3: CASSVRQVRGAQYF; DNA: TGTGCCAGCAGCGTCCGACAGGTTCGAGGGGCCCAGTACTTC
J: TRBJ2-2; D: .; size: few; V: TRBV7-2; CDR3: CASSSTRGTGELFF; DNA: TGTGCCAGCAGCTCGACTAGGGGGACCGGGGAGCTGTTTTTT
J: TRBJ2-7; D: .; size: .; V: TRBV27; CDR3: CASSFWGGNEQYF; DNA: TGTGCCAGCAGTTTTTGGGGAGGTAACGAGCAGTACTTC
J: TRBJ1-1; D: .; size: many; V: TRBV7-3; CDR3: CASSPGLGITEAFF; DNA: TGTGCCAGCAGCCCGGGACTAGGGATCACTGAAGCTTTCTTT
J: TRBJ2-5; D: TRBD2; size: .; V: TRBV6-1; CDR3: CASSRAGGPEKTQYF; DNA: TGTGCCAGCAGTCGAGCGGGAGGGCCTGAGAAGACCCAGTACTTC
J: TRBJ2-5; D: .; size: many; V: TRBV20-1; CDR3: CSASTSSGVAETQYF; DNA: TGCAGTGCGAGTACTAGCTCGGGAGTGGCAGAGACCCAGTACTTC
J: TRBJ1-6; D: .; size: .; V: TRBV12-3/TRBV12-4; CDR3: CASSVSQGSPLHF; DNA: TGTGCCAGCAGTGTCTCCCAGGGTTCACCCCTCCACTTT
J: TRBJ1-2; D: .; size: .; V: TRBV29-1; CDR3: CSVEDRDLYGYTF; DNA: TGCAGCGTTGAAGATCGGGACCTCTATGGCTACACCTTC
J: TRBJ2-7; D: TRBD1; size: .; V: TRBV9; CDR3: CASSQYQGATYEQYF; DNA: TGTGCCAGCAGCCAATACCAGGGGGCCACCTACGAGCAGTACTTC
J: TRBJ2-2; D: .; size: many; V: TRBV2; CDR3: CASRENPGAGTGELFF; DNA: TGTGCCAGCAGGGAAAACCCCGGGGCCGGCACCGGGGAGCTGTTTTTT
J: TRBJ1-1; D: .; size: .; V: TRBV7-9; CDR3: CASSLGSYLGGTEAFF; DNA: TGTGCCAGCAGCCTAGGCAGTTATCTGGGGGGCACTGAAGCTTTCTTT
J: TRBJ2-7; D: TRBD1; size: few; V: TRBV19; CDR3: CASSSTGEEQYF; DNA: TGTGCCAGTAGTAGCACAGGGGAGGAGCAGTACTTC
J: TRBJ1-2; D: .; size: .; V: TRBV12-3/TRBV12-4; CDR3: CASSSLQGVEYYGYTF; DNA: TGTGCCAGCAGTTCGTTACAGGGTGTCGAATATTATGGCTACACCTTC
J: TRBJ1-5; D: TRBD1; size: few; V: TRBV7-9; CDR3: CASSFPGQGPNQPQHF; DNA: TGTGCCAGCAGCTTCCCGGGACAGGGGCCTAATCAGCCCCAGCATTTT
J: TRBJ1-4; D: .; size: many; V: TRBV7-8; CDR3: CASSPTATNEKLFF; DNA: TGTGCCAGCAGCCCGACAGCAACTAATGAAAAACTGTTTTTT
J: TRBJ1-6; D: .; size: once; V: TRBV9; CDR3: CASSPRYGFDSPLHF; DNA: TGTGCCAGCAGCCCCCGTTACGGGTTTGATTCACCCCTCCACTTT
J: TRBJ2-7; D: TRBD1; size: few; V: TRBV20-1; CDR3: CSARLGQGVYEQYF; DNA: TGCAGTGCTAGACTCGGACAGGGAGTCTACGAGCAGTACTTC
J: TRBJ1-1; D: .; size: .; V: TRBV29-1; CDR3: CSVESGRAEVGAFF; DNA: TGCAGCGTGGAGAGTGGACGGGCGGAGGTTGGAGCTTTCTTT
J: TRBJ2-7; D: TRBD2; size: .; V: TRBV10-3; CDR3: CATGLAGDHGQYF; DNA: TGTGCCACGGGACTAGCGGGGGACCACGGCCAGTACTTC
J: TRBJ2-5; D: TRBD1; size: .; V: TRBV2; CDR3: CASRRTGGVIPQETQYF; DNA: TGTGCCAGCAGACGGACAGGGGGCGTCATTCCACAAGAGACCCAGTACTTC
J: TRBJ1-2; D: TRBD1; size: .; V: TRBV24-1; CDR3: CASSPARTGGIIGYTF; DNA: TGTGCCAGCAGTCCGGCCCGGACAGGGGGAATTATTGGCTACACCTTC
J: TRBJ1-5; D: .; size: few; V: TRBV29-1; CDR3: CSVLFTGWNRPQHF; DNA: TGCAGCGTACTCTTCACGGGTTGGAATCGGCCCCAGCATTTT
J: TRBJ2-5; D: .; size: .; V: TRBV29-1; CDR3: CSPSLSYETQYF; DNA: TGCAGCCCTAGCCTATCCTACGAGACCCAGTACTTC
J: TRBJ2-3; D: .; size: .; V: TRBV6-6; CDR3: CASSLPKDTQYF; DNA: TGTGCCAGCAGCCTCCCCAAAGATACGCAGTATTTT
J: TRBJ2-7; D: .; size: many; V: TRBV7-2; CDR3: CASSRKSGARDEQYF; DNA: TGTGCCAGCAGCCGGAAATCAGGGGCTCGGGACGAGCAGTACTTC
J: TRBJ2-7; D: TRBD1; size: .; V: TRBV30; CDR3: CAWSRDSSYEQYF; DNA: TGTGCCTGGAGTAGGGACAGCTCCTACGAGCAGTACTTC
J: TRBJ2-2; D: .; size: .; V: TRBV20-1; CDR3: CSAPKGRGDGELFF; DNA: TGCAGTGCCCCGAAGGGCAGGGGTGACGGGGAGCTGTTTTTT
J: TRBJ2-7; D: .; size: .; V: TRBV27; CDR3: CASSSVGISSYEQYF; DNA: TGTGCCAGCAGTTCGGTGGGGATTAGCTCCTACGAGCAGTACTTC
J: TRBJ1-1; D: .; size: .; V: TRBV5-6; CDR3: CASSLEGWMRTEAFF; DNA: TGTGCCAGCAGCTTAGAGGGGTGGATGAGGACTGAAGCTTTCTTT
J: TRBJ1-2; D: .; size: .; V: TRBV28; CDR3: CASSPIQGLYGYTF; DNA: TGCGCCAGCAGCCCAATACAGGGACTCTATGGCTACACCTTC
J: TRBJ2-6; D: .; size: many; V: TRBV20-1; CDR3: CSARILSGANVLTF; DNA: TGCAGTGCTAGAATTCTCTCTGGGGCCAACGTCCTGACTTTC
J: TRBJ1-5; D: TRBD1; size: many; V: TRBV3-1; CDR3: CASSQGTGASNQPQHF; DNA: TGTGCCAGCAGCCAAGGGACAGGGGCGAGCAATCAGCCCCAGCATTTT
J: TRBJ2-5; D: TRBD1; size: .; V: TRBV29-1; CDR3: CSATGVQETQYF; DNA: TGCAGCGCTACAGGGGTTCAAGAGACCCAGTACTTC
J: TRBJ1-3; D: TRBD1; size: .; V: TRBV13; CDR3: CASSLNRGSAGNTIYF; DNA: TGTGCCAGCAGCTTAAACAGGGGGAGCGCTGGAAACACCATATATTTT
J: TRBJ1-5; D: .; size: few; V: TRBV9; CDR3: CASSPPGNSNQPQHF; DNA: TGTGCCAGCTCACCCCCGGGAAATAGCAATCAGCCCCAGCATTTT
J: TRBJ2-5; D: TRBD2; size: many; V: TRBV11-2; CDR3: CASSISGRETQYF; DNA: TGTGCCAGCAGCATTAGCGGGAGGGAGACCCAGTACTTC
J: TRBJ1-5; D: .; size: few; V: TRBV25-1; CDR3: CASSGDSEVGQPQHF; DNA: TGTGCCAGCAGCGGAGACAGCGAAGTGGGTCAGCCCCAGCATTTT
J: TRBJ2-7; D: .; size: .; V: TRBV12-3/TRBV12-4; CDR3: CASSYPETYEQYF; DNA: TGTGCCAGCAGTTACCCGGAGACCTACGAGCAGTACTTC
J: TRBJ2-5; D: .; size: once; V: TRBV29-1; CDR3: CSVETRGEETQYF; DNA: TGCAGCGTTGAAACTAGGGGGGAAGAGACCCAGTACTTC
J: TRBJ1-2; D: TRBD1; size: .; V: TRBV4-2; CDR3: CASSQDEGQTNYGYTF; DNA: TGTGCCAGCAGCCAAGATGAGGGACAGACCAACTATGGCTACACCTTC
J: TRBJ1-5; D: TRBD1; size: .; V: TRBV4-1; CDR3: CASSQIDRGYNQPQHF; DNA: TGCGCCAGCAGCCAGATAGACAGGGGGTACAATCAGCCCCAGCATTTT